Listed below are T cell receptor beta chains from one sample, sequenced in a study of cytomegalovirus exposure and HLA in healthy donors. Profiled with immunoSEQ multiplex PCR; TCRdb holds only in-frame clones, not every one. In all, the sample yields approximately 110,000 clones. The sequenced sample was PBMCs. These receptors originate from a man between 18 and 35 years old in good health and CMV-seronegative. Both conserved end residues are part of each CDR3. Fields, in order: V gene, J gene, D gene, CDR3 protein, CDR3 DNA. A D gene is named only where the DNA matches it firmly.

>TRBV28|TRBJ2-7|TRBD2
CASLGRGTYEQYF
TGTGCCAGCCTTGGGCGGGGGACCTACGAGCAGTACTTC
>TRBV5-4|TRBJ2-1|-
CASRHEWSSYNEQFF
TGTGCCAGCAGGCACGAGTGGAGCTCCTACAATGAGCAGTTCTTC
>TRBV6-4|TRBJ2-3|TRBD2
CASSEAGGTDTQYF
TGTGCCAGCAGTGAGGCGGGGGGCACAGATACGCAGTATTTT
>TRBV27|TRBJ1-5|-
CASSFRGEGQPQHF
TGTGCCAGCAGTTTTCGCGGGGAGGGACAGCCCCAGCATTTT
>TRBV7-9|TRBJ1-5|-
CASSPQGTPSNQPQHF
TGTGCCAGCAGCCCGCAAGGGACACCTAGCAATCAGCCCCAGCATTTT
>TRBV7-8|TRBJ2-1|TRBD1
CASSLSGTGTYNEQFF
TGTGCCAGCAGCCTCTCCGGGACAGGGACCTACAATGAGCAGTTCTTC
>TRBV28|TRBJ1-2|TRBD1
CASSLGGQGGYTF
TGTGCCAGCAGCCTCGGGGGACAGGGGGGCTACACCTTC
>TRBV7-2|TRBJ2-2|-
CASSSRPWGAGELFF
TGTGCCAGCAGCTCACGCCCCTGGGGGGCCGGGGAGCTGTTTTTT
>TRBV9|TRBJ2-1|-
CASSVVSQGGEQFF
TGTGCCAGCAGCGTAGTGTCCCAGGGCGGCGAGCAGTTCTTC
>TRBV25-1|TRBJ2-7|TRBD1
CASSEWDRGRGEQYF
TGTGCCAGCAGTGAATGGGACAGGGGGCGAGGCGAGCAGTACTTC
>TRBV27|TRBJ2-3|TRBD2
CASSFWTSGRTDTQYF
TGTGCCAGCAGTTTCTGGACTAGCGGGCGCACAGATACGCAGTATTTT
>TRBV5-5|TRBJ1-1|-
CASSPGIEAFF
TGTGCCAGCAGCCCCGGGATTGAAGCTTTCTTT
>TRBV28|TRBJ1-2|-
CASSWGVDYGYTF
TGTGCCAGCAGTTGGGGGGTTGACTATGGCTACACCTTC
>TRBV7-3|TRBJ2-5|-
CASSFYGETQYF
TGTGCCAGCAGCTTCTACGGAGAGACCCAGTACTTC
>TRBV19|TRBJ1-2|TRBD1
CASQPGAGGLYGYTF
TGTGCCAGCCAACCAGGGGCAGGGGGGCTCTATGGCTACACCTTC
>TRBV7-2|TRBJ2-7|TRBD1
CASSKTGSLSYEQYF
TGTGCCAGCAGCAAGACAGGGTCCCTTTCCTACGAGCAGTACTTC
>TRBV27|TRBJ1-6|TRBD1
CASSSGQGLSPLHF
TGTGCCAGCAGTTCCGGACAGGGACTTTCACCCCTCCACTTT
>TRBV19|TRBJ1-2|-
CASSILGGYTF
TGTGCCAGTAGTATACTCGGTGGCTACACCTTC
>TRBV5-1|TRBJ2-3|-
CASRRGDTQYF
TGCGCCAGCAGAAGAGGAGATACGCAGTATTTT
>TRBV6-1|TRBJ1-1|-
CASTEGLKNTEAFF
TGTGCCAGCACCGAGGGTCTAAAGAACACTGAAGCTTTCTTT
>TRBV7-6|TRBJ2-1|TRBD2
CASSLEISGIPAEQFF
TGTGCCAGCAGCTTAGAGATTAGCGGGATACCGGCTGAGCAGTTCTTC
>TRBV19|TRBJ2-1|-
CASSIDHSPGNEQFF
TGTGCCAGTAGTATAGATCATTCGCCGGGTAATGAGCAGTTCTTC
>TRBV7-8|TRBJ2-1|TRBD2
CASRPKRGDSYNEQFF
TGTGCCAGCAGACCAAAGCGGGGGGACTCCTACAATGAGCAGTTCTTC
>TRBV2|TRBJ1-3|-
CASSAGRNTIYF
TGTGCCAGCAGTGCCGGGAGAAACACCATATATTTT
>TRBV6-1|TRBJ1-3|TRBD1
CASSSTGGIDTIYF
TGTGCCAGCAGCTCGACAGGGGGCATAGACACCATATATTTT
>TRBV19|TRBJ2-7|TRBD2
CASSISGGRFDEQYF
TGTGCCAGTAGTATTAGCGGCGGGAGGTTCGACGAGCAGTACTTC
>TRBV7-2|TRBJ2-1|TRBD2
CASSSATGLAQEQFF
TGTGCCAGCAGCTCAGCGACGGGACTAGCCCAGGAGCAGTTCTTC
>TRBV2|TRBJ2-7|-
CASSGGETYEQYF
TGTGCCAGCAGCGGAGGAGAGACCTACGAGCAGTACTTC
>TRBV9|TRBJ2-1|-
CASSYSNRDSRNREQFF
TGTGCCAGCAGTTACTCAAACCGGGACTCAAGGAACCGTGAGCAGTTCTTC
>TRBV9|TRBJ1-2|-
CASSRLDGGVSGYTF
TGTGCCAGCAGCCGCCTAGACGGAGGGGTGAGTGGCTACACCTTC
>TRBV7-9|TRBJ2-7|TRBD1
CASSGQGRPYEQYF
TGTGCCAGCAGCGGACAGGGTCGACCCTACGAGCAGTACTTC
>TRBV27|TRBJ2-7|TRBD2
CASSPGGAGENEQYF
TGTGCCAGCAGTCCGGGGGGAGCGGGAGAAAACGAGCAGTACTTC
>TRBV11-1|TRBJ2-5|-
CASSEGFRETQYF
TGTGCCAGCAGCGAGGGTTTTCGAGAGACCCAGTACTTC
>TRBV5-6|TRBJ1-4|TRBD1
CASSPTGGGEKLFF
TGTGCCAGCAGCCCCACAGGGGGAGGTGAAAAACTGTTTTTT
>TRBV2|TRBJ1-2|TRBD1
CASFRTGDYGYTF
TGTGCCAGCTTTCGGACAGGGGACTATGGCTACACCTTC
>TRBV5-5|TRBJ1-2|-
CASSLAAGLFDYGYTF
TGTGCCAGCAGCTTGGCAGCAGGGTTATTCGACTATGGCTACACCTTC
>TRBV6-1|TRBJ2-3|TRBD2
CASSASSGGSDTQYF
TGTGCCAGCAGTGCGAGTAGCGGGGGATCAGATACGCAGTATTTT
>TRBV29-1|TRBJ1-4|-
CSGRDSINEKLFF
TGCAGCGGCCGGGATTCTATTAATGAAAAACTGTTTTTT
>TRBV7-8|TRBJ2-1|TRBD2
CASSSKTSGRGVGGDEQFF
TGTGCCAGCAGCTCCAAGACTAGCGGGAGGGGCGTTGGTGGGGATGAGCAGTTCTTC